Below, 10 T cell receptor beta chains from the same sample are listed, as sequenced in a study of blood T cell repertoires in COVID-19. The data were produced by immunoSEQ multiplex PCR, yet TCRdb's version contains in-frame clones alone and is incomplete. This sample has about 220,000 clones, with over 75% found just once. Sequenced: peripheral blood. The receptors were gathered from a human donor in a cohort sampled during active COVID-19.

This chain links TRBV28 with TRBJ2-7, with a possible D match to TRBD1 (5 bases). The CDR3 has 15 amino acids. The V gene's germline CDR1 is MDHEN and CDR2 SYDVKM. Trimming shortened V by 4 bases and J by 3 bases, and 16 bases separated the two germline ends. The CDR3 DNA is TGTGCCAGCAGTTGGGGCGTAGGGGATTTCTACGAGCAGTACTTC. It yields the protein CASSWGVGDFYEQYF.

The rearrangement joins TRBV28 to TRBJ2-7; 10 nucleotides agree with TRBD1. Losses at the gene ends were 4 bases for V and 4 bases for J; bases not matched to a gene: 10. This CDR3 region has 16 residues. Germline CDR1 is MDHEN and CDR2 is SYDVKM. CDR3 amino acids: CASSSPGTGERYEQYF. In DNA, the CDR3 is TGTGCCAGCAGTTCCCCAGGGACAGGGGAGCGTTACGAGCAGTACTTC.

To note about this clone: Compared with germline, one end of the junction differs, possibly owing to a read error. V usage is TRBV19 and J usage is TRBJ2-1, with 11 bases fitting TRBD2. The CDR3 has 15 amino acids. CDR1 is LNHDA, CDR2 SQIVND, per germline (reference sequence). In DNA, the CDR3 is TGTGCCAGTAGTATAGAAGCTAGCGGGGGGAGACCCGTGGTCTTC. Protein sequence: CASSIEASGGRPVVF.

This rearrangement joins TRBV19 to TRBJ2-1; 7 bases are shared with TRBD1. Per germline, CDR1 LNHDA and CDR2 SQIVND (reference sequence). J gave up 6 bases and V 3 bases, and 8 bases lay outside the gene matches. The length of the CDR3 is 15 residues. CDR3 in DNA: TGTGCCAGTAGTATTAAGGGACAGCCCCTCAATGAGCAGTTCTTC. It yields the protein CASSIKGQPLNEQFF.

The rearrangement links TRBV5-1 to TRBJ1-1; no clear D gene. Trimming pared 4 bases from V and 1 base from J, leaving 11 bases between. CDR3 length: 14 residues. Germline loops: CDR1 SGHRS, CDR2 YFSETQ. The CDR3 DNA sequence: TGCGCCAGCAGCCCCATACCGGGGAACACTGAAGCTTTCTTT. Its protein is CASSPIPGNTEAFF. Using reference TRBV5-1 and TRBJ1-1 for the parts outside the CDR3, the full variable domain is KAGVTQTPRYLIKTRGQQVTLSCSPISGHRSVSWYQQTPGQGLQFLFEYFSETQRNKGNFPGRFSGRQFSNSRSEMNVSTLELGDSALYLCASSPIPGNTEAFFGQGTRLTVV.

V usage is TRBV10-3 and J usage is TRBJ1-4, with 11 bases that match TRBD1. This CDR3 spans 16 amino acids. The germline CDR1 and CDR2 sequences are ENHRY and SYGVKD. V was pared by 10 bases and J by 0 bases, with 7 bases of the junction left unmatched. Here the CDR3 DNA reads TGTGCCACCAAAGGACAGGGGGCAGCAACTAATGAAAAACTGTTTTTT. Residues: CATKGQGAATNEKLFF.

The chain joins TRBV6-5 to TRBJ2-1; D is perhaps TRBD2 (6 bases). V dropped 4 bases and J dropped 4 bases, with 14 bases sitting between them. Germline V CDR1 and CDR2: MNHEY, SVGAGI. The CDR3 covers 15 residues. CDR3 coding DNA: TGTGCCAGCAGTTGGGGAAGGCGGGGATACAATGAGCAGTTCTTC. It specifies CASSWGRRGYNEQFF.

The genes are TRBV19 and TRBJ2-1, with TRBD2 matching over 9 bases. After removal of 7 bases from V and 6 bases from J, the junction contained 16 bases not matched to a gene. The CDR3 totals 17 residues. Germline V CDR1 and CDR2: LNHDA, SQIVND (reference sequence). DNA of the CDR3: TGTGCCAGTACCCCCCCCAGGTGGGGCGGGAGGGCCAATGAGCAGTTCTTC. It encodes CASTPPRWGGRANEQFF.

This clone has just a few counts. The rearrangement uses TRBV2 and TRBJ2-7, with TRBD2 identical over 7 bases. The CDR3 has 14 residues. Germline lookup yields CDR1 SNHLY and CDR2 FYNNEI. Trimming cost V 2 bases and J 5 bases; bases outside gene matches: 6. This CDR3 is CASSEREGSHEQYF. The CDR3, as DNA: TGTGCCAGCAGTGAAAGGGAGGGTTCCCACGAGCAGTACTTC. The full variable domain, in which reference TRBV2 and TRBJ2-7 provide the parts outside the CDR3, is EPEVTQTPSHQVTQMGQEVILRCVPISNHLYFYWYRQILGQKVEFLVSFYNNEISEKSEIFDDQFSVERPDGSNFTLKIRSTKLEDSAMYFCASSEREGSHEQYFGPGTRLTVT.

CDR3 residues: CASSIKSGFAYEQYF. CDR3 sequence (DNA): TGTGCCAGTAGTATAAAATCAGGGTTCGCCTACGAGCAGTACTTC. The chain joins TRBV19 to TRBJ2-7, with D maybe TRBD1 (5 bases). The CDR3 covers 15 residues. The ends were cut back, 2 bases at V and 2 bases at J, with 13 bases in the middle. Per the germline V gene, CDR1 is LNHDA and CDR2 is SQIVND (reference sequence).